One TCR beta chain is described in this entry. Its target is unknown. This specimen comes from a study of T cells in localized non-small cell lung cancer. Study-wide points: A raised T cell density in blood coincided with lengthier overall survival. Tumor showed lower T cell clonality than uninvolved adjacent lung, where it was highest. Out of the top 100 tumor clones, a median about 50 were seen in adjacent lung. Sequencing was restricted to one tumor region; therefore, heterogeneity remains possible.

Generated by immunoSEQ multiplex PCR, the TCRdb table keeps only in-frame clones and is missing some. The sample records 18,000 or so clones, about four fifths being singletons. Germline-derived CDR1 and CDR2 are SNHLY and FYNNEI. The CDR3 is 15 amino acids. Between the trimmed V and J ends, which lost 6 bases and 1 base, there was a span of 14 bases. This TCR was recovered from a female donor older than 55 with stage I lung adenocarcinoma. The specimen comprised peripheral blood, sampled before any cancer treatment. The chain is built from TRBV2 and TRBJ2-3; D unclear. CDR3: CASRQTPVGTDTQYF. The CDR3 DNA reads as TGTGCCAGCAGACAGACCCCCGTGGGCACAGATACGCAGTATTTT.